A selection of T cell receptor beta chains follows, all from one sample in a study of T cells in Graves' hyperthyroidism and ophthalmopathy. TCRdb ran MiXCR on the multiplex PCR reads and lists one entry per CDR3 protein. The profile shows 150,000 or so distinct CDR3 sequences, roughly a fifth of them singletons. Input material: blood. The receptors come from a woman aged 45-59 years with Graves' hyperthyroidism that later progressed to Graves' ophthalmopathy. Each CDR3 is given with its conserved first and last residue. The order of the fields is D gene, V gene, clone size, J gene, CDR3 protein, CDR3 DNA. A D gene is named only where the DNA matches it firmly. Some rows mark clone size as missing; the rest say once, few, many or name a class of expanded clone.

TRBD1	TRBV27	many	TRBJ1-1	CASSRDRANTEAFF	TGTGCCAGCAGCCGAGACAGGGCTAACACTGAAGCTTTCTTT
TRBD1	TRBV5-4	.	TRBJ2-7	CASSLDRGTYEQYF	TGTGCCAGCAGCCTGGACAGGGGTACTTACGAGCAGTACTTC
TRBD1	TRBV6-1	many	TRBJ2-1	CASSQSFLKPGQGDNEQFF	TGTGCCAGCAGTCAATCTTTTCTAAAACCGGGACAGGGGGACAATGAGCAGTTCTTC
TRBD1	TRBV5-6	few	TRBJ1-1	CASSWTTGWSTEAFF	TGTGCCAGCAGCTGGACGACAGGGTGGAGCACTGAAGCTTTCTTT
TRBD2	TRBV20-1	.	TRBJ2-1	CSASGDYSGNEQFF	TGCAGTGCTAGCGGGGACTATTCGGGCAATGAGCAGTTCTTC
.	TRBV20-1	.	TRBJ2-6	CSARGKGGSGANVLTF	TGCAGTGCTAGAGGAAAGGGGGGCTCTGGGGCCAACGTCCTGACTTTC
.	TRBV28	.	TRBJ1-2	CASSLEGLRGGYTF	TGTGCCAGCAGTTTAGAGGGACTACGGGGAGGCTACACCTTC
.	TRBV6-2/TRBV6-3	.	TRBJ2-5	CASSWSQETQYF	TGTGCCAGCAGCTGGTCCCAAGAGACCCAGTACTTC
.	TRBV3-1	few	TRBJ2-7	CASSQGPGNYEQYF	TGTGCCAGCAGCCAAGGTCCAGGGAACTACGAGCAGTACTTC
.	TRBV28	many	TRBJ2-3	CASSFLQGRDTQYF	TGTGCCAGCAGTTTCCTGCAGGGGAGGGATACGCAGTATTTT
.	TRBV28	many	TRBJ1-5	CASSSLGGGGQPQHF	TGTGCCAGCAGTTCCCTCGGGGGGGGAGGACAGCCCCAGCATTTT
.	TRBV2	many	TRBJ2-3	CASRQHDTQYF	TGTGCCAGCAGACAACATGATACGCAGTATTTT
.	TRBV28	.	TRBJ2-2	CASRTGNTGELFF	TGTGCCAGCAGGACAGGGAACACCGGGGAGCTGTTTTTT
.	TRBV20-1	many	TRBJ2-3	CSARSGVSTDTQYF	TGCAGTGCTAGATCTGGGGTGAGCACAGATACGCAGTATTTT
.	TRBV19	once	TRBJ2-7	CASSIEHLYEQYF	TGTGCCAGTAGTATAGAACACCTTTACGAGCAGTACTTC
.	TRBV11-3	.	TRBJ2-5	CASSLEGSRETQYF	TGTGCCAGCAGCTTGGAAGGGTCTCGGGAGACCCAGTACTTC
.	TRBV20-1	many	TRBJ2-2	CSATPDFNTGELFF	TGCAGTGCTACCCCGGATTTTAACACCGGGGAGCTGTTTTTT
.	TRBV28	few	TRBJ2-3	CASSSLRGDLTDTQYF	TGTGCCAGCAGCAGTTTACGCGGGGACCTCACAGATACGCAGTATTTT
.	TRBV12-5	many	TRBJ1-1	CASGLGTVNTEAFF	TGTGCTAGTGGTTTGGGGACGGTGAACACTGAAGCTTTCTTT
.	TRBV2	few	TRBJ2-6	CASKFGGSGANVLTF	TGTGCCAGCAAATTCGGAGGCTCTGGGGCCAACGTCCTGACTTTC
.	TRBV27	many	TRBJ2-1	CASSLRGLSSYNEQFF	TGTGCCAGCAGCCTCCGGGGGCTGAGCTCCTACAATGAGCAGTTCTTC
.	TRBV19	.	TRBJ1-5	CASSNPPVRQPQHF	TGTGCCAGTAGTAACCCCCCCGTTCGGCAGCCCCAGCATTTT
TRBD1	TRBV19	.	TRBJ1-2	CASSDRDRPRGYTF	TGTGCCAGTAGTGACCGGGACAGGCCCCGGGGCTACACCTTC
.	TRBV7-6	few	TRBJ1-4	CASGLGGTRELFF	TGTGCCAGCGGCTTAGGAGGGACAAGGGAACTGTTTTTT
.	TRBV18	.	TRBJ2-7	CASYEEGVGEQYF	TGTGCCAGCTACGAAGAGGGTGTCGGCGAGCAGTACTTC
.	TRBV7-3	.	TRBJ2-2	CASSEDRAGELFF	TGTGCCAGCAGTGAAGACAGAGCCGGGGAGCTGTTTTTT
.	TRBV20-1	.	TRBJ1-3	CSARAQPGNTIYF	TGCAGTGCTAGAGCGCAACCTGGAAACACCATATATTTT
TRBD2	TRBV27	many	TRBJ2-1	CASSRWGLAGGESYNEQFF	TGTGCCAGCAGTCGGTGGGGCCTAGCGGGAGGAGAATCCTACAATGAGCAGTTCTTC
.	TRBV7-2	few	TRBJ1-5	CASSLGVNQPQHF	TGTGCCAGCAGCTTAGGAGTAAATCAGCCCCAGCATTTT
TRBD1	TRBV6-1	many	TRBJ1-1	CASSMDRGGAFF	TGTGCCAGCAGTATGGACAGGGGAGGGGCTTTCTTT
TRBD1	TRBV28	.	TRBJ1-2	CASSSSGTGGEGYTF	TGTGCCAGCAGCTCCTCCGGGACAGGGGGAGAGGGCTACACCTTC
TRBD2	TRBV6-1	many	TRBJ2-1	CASDTTGTSGNEQFF	TGTGCCAGCGATACGACCGGGACTAGCGGCAATGAGCAGTTCTTC
TRBD2	TRBV20-1	many	TRBJ2-1	CSATKGLGSYNEQFF	TGCAGTGCTACGAAGGGACTAGGGTCCTACAATGAGCAGTTCTTC
.	TRBV7-9	many	TRBJ1-1	CASSSPGGAWDAFF	TGTGCCAGCAGCTCGCCCGGGGGGGCATGGGATGCTTTCTTT
TRBD2	TRBV7-2	.	TRBJ2-7	CASSSPSGSREQYF	TGTGCCAGCAGCTCCCCTAGCGGGAGTCGGGAGCAGTACTTC
.	TRBV6-1	.	TRBJ1-6	CASSEASRGTSPLHF	TGTGCCAGCAGTGAAGCTTCGCGCGGCACCTCACCCCTCCACTTT
.	TRBV20-1	many	TRBJ2-7	CSARDSGGTTYEQYF	TGCAGTGCTAGAGATAGCGGCGGAACTACCTACGAGCAGTACTTC
.	TRBV6-1	.	TRBJ2-7	CASSFARSEQYF	TGTGCCAGCAGTTTTGCCCGCTCCGAGCAGTACTTC
.	TRBV7-3	many	TRBJ2-3	CASSPYGSTTDTQYF	TGTGCCAGCAGCCCGTACGGGAGTACGACAGATACGCAGTATTTT
.	TRBV3-1	many	TRBJ1-1	CASSQGSTRGTEAFF	TGTGCCAGCAGCCAAGGCTCTACTAGAGGCACTGAAGCTTTCTTT
.	TRBV28	many	TRBJ1-5	CASSFRGWGHQPQHF	TGTGCCAGCAGTTTCCGGGGCTGGGGGCATCAGCCCCAGCATTTT
.	TRBV19	.	TRBJ1-1	CASSIRGGTEAFF	TGTGCCAGTAGTATTCGGGGGGGCACTGAAGCTTTCTTT
.	TRBV5-8	.	TRBJ1-5	CASSLSKSNQPQHF	TGTGCCAGCAGCTTGTCTAAAAGCAATCAGCCCCAGCATTTT
.	TRBV5-1	few	TRBJ2-3	CASRGAGVIDTQYF	TGCGCCAGCAGGGGGGCAGGGGTCATAGATACGCAGTATTTT
TRBD1	TRBV5-1	many	TRBJ1-2	CASSSDHGQAYGYTF	TGCGCCAGCAGCTCAGACCATGGACAGGCCTATGGCTACACCTTC
.	TRBV5-1	many	TRBJ2-2	CASSPGFRELFF	TGCGCCAGCAGCCCCGGTTTCCGGGAGCTGTTTTTT
TRBD2	TRBV11-2	.	TRBJ2-5	CASSLVSGRETQYF	TGTGCCAGCAGCTTAGTTAGCGGGAGGGAGACCCAGTACTTC
TRBD2	TRBV11-2	many	TRBJ2-1	CASSPISGSSYNEQFF	TGTGCCAGCAGCCCCATCAGCGGGAGCTCCTACAATGAGCAGTTCTTC